This entry lists 18 T cell receptor beta chains sequenced from one sample in a study of neurological immune-mediated disorders. MiXCR, applied by TCRdb to the 5' RACE reads, yields one record per CDR3 protein. This table holds around 62,000 distinct CDR3 sequences, more than 3.5% found once. The source material was PBMCs. The receptors were gathered from a man between 45 and 60 years old with multiple sclerosis.

The rearrangement uses TRBV20-1 and TRBJ2-2; TRBD1 matches 9 bases. J was trimmed by 6 bases and V by 3 bases; bases with no gene match: 8. Germline lookup yields CDR1 DFQATT and CDR2 SNEGSKA (reference sequence). The CDR3 is 15 residues long. The CDR3 spells CSASVGTGLPGELFF. DNA of the CDR3: TGCAGTGCTAGCGTGGGGACAGGGTTGCCCGGGGAGCTGTTTTTT.

In this sample, this clonotype turned up many times. CDR3 loop: CASSLRVGDSGNTIYF. CDR3 sequence (DNA): TGCGCCAGCAGCTTGCGAGTAGGCGACTCTGGAAACACCATATATTTT. The rearrangement uses TRBV5-1 and TRBJ1-3; D unresolved. CDR1 is SGHRS and CDR2 is YFSETQ in the germline V gene. Trimming shortened V by 1 base and J by 0 bases, and 11 bases separated the two germline ends. The CDR3 loop spans 16 amino acids.

V is TRBV28 and J is TRBJ2-2; D unclear. V dropped 3 bases and J dropped 8 bases, with 7 bases sitting between them. This CDR3 spans 12 amino acids. Germline V CDR1 and CDR2: MDHEN, SYDVKM. CDR3 region: CASSFPEGELFF. Here the CDR3 DNA reads TGTGCCAGCAGTTTCCCGGAGGGGGAGCTGTTTTTT. The variable domain in full, completed from reference TRBV28 and TRBJ2-2, reads DVKVTQSSRYLVKRTGEKVFLECVQDMDHENMFWYRQDPGLGLRLIYFSYDVKMKEKGDIPEGYSVSREKKERFSLILESASTNQTSMYLCASSFPEGELFFGEGSRLTVL.

Turning to this clonotype: This may be a read error, as it is one base from a much larger clone. The genes are TRBV20-1 and TRBJ2-5; D remains unclear. Germline V gene lookup returns CDR1 DFQATT and CDR2 SNEGSKA (reference sequence). This CDR3 is 13 amino acids long. With 0 bases removed from V and 4 bases from J, the gap between germline ends came to 9 bases. The CDR3: CSARDLARETQYF. The CDR3 nucleotides read TGCAGTGCTAGAGATCTTGCCCGAGAGACCCAGTACTTC.

This clonotype was recorded at least ten times. The V gene is TRBV5-1, the J gene TRBJ1-1; D possibly corresponds to TRBD1 (5 bases). V dropped 0 bases and J dropped 4 bases, with 13 bases sitting between them. Germline assignment: CDR1 SGHRS and CDR2 YFSETQ. The CDR3 spans 15 residues. The CDR3 loop is CASSLAAGWRTEAFF. The CDR3, as DNA: TGCGCCAGCAGCTTGGCGGCAGGGTGGCGCACTGAAGCTTTCTTT.

This clonotype was seen ten or more times. This chain uses TRBV7-9 with TRBJ1-2; D might be TRBD1 (6 bases). The CDR3 consists of 14 residues. Trimming left V 5 bases short and J 4 bases short, with 14 bases between. Germline-derived CDR1 and CDR2 are SEHNR and FQNEAQ (reference sequence). CDR3 DNA sequence: TGTGCCAGCAGCCGGCCCGGGGGGGCCTATGGCTACACCTTC. This codes for CASSRPGGAYGYTF. Drawing the rest from reference TRBV7-9 and TRBJ1-2, the complete variable domain is DTGVSQNPRHKITKRGQNVTFRCDPISEHNRLYWYRQTLGQGPEFLTYFQNEAQLEKSRLLSDRFSAERPKGSFSTLEIQRTEQGDSAMYLCASSRPGGAYGYTFGSGTRLTVV.

This clonotype came up many times. The chain uses TRBV14 and TRBJ2-4; D not certain. The germline V and J ends were trimmed by 1 base and 8 bases, with 9 bases remaining between them. Germline values: CDR1 SGHDN, CDR2 FVKESK. CDR3 length: 13 amino acids. The CDR3 here is CASSQGFLDIQYF. The DNA for the CDR3 is TGTGCCAGCAGCCAAGGGTTTTTAGACATTCAGTACTTC.

This clonotype was seen ten or more times. V usage is TRBV10-3 and J usage is TRBJ1-5; a possible D gene is TRBD1 (5 bases). Germline CDR1 is ENHRY and CDR2 is SYGVKD. The germline V and J ends were trimmed by 2 bases and 5 bases, with 10 bases remaining between them. CDR3 length: 14 amino acids. The CDR3 spells CAISEARDDQPQHF. DNA for the CDR3: TGTGCCATCAGTGAGGCCAGGGATGATCAGCCCCAGCATTTT.

This clonotype was seen repeatedly, ten times or more. The V and J genes are TRBV5-1 and TRBJ1-2; 7 nucleotides align to TRBD1. Germline V gene data show CDR1 as SGHRS and CDR2 as YFSETQ. Germline trimming cut 4 bases from V and 4 bases from J; bases unmatched to any gene: 4. The CDR3 has 13 residues. CDR3 in DNA: TGCGCCAGCAGCCGAGGGACAGTCTATGGCTACACCTTC. This codes for CASSRGTVYGYTF.

This clonotype was observed at least ten times. The chain uses TRBV20-1 and TRBJ1-3; D not certain. Looked up from germline, CDR1 is DFQATT and CDR2 is SNEGSKA (reference sequence). The CDR3 is made up of 17 amino acids. Trimming removed 2 bases from V and 0 bases from J, with 17 bases in between. CDR3 DNA: TGCAGTGCTAGAAGACCGCAGAGAGTCAACTCTGGAAACACCATATATTTT. Its translation is CSARRPQRVNSGNTIYF.

This clonotype was seen many times. The V gene is TRBV20-1, the J gene TRBJ2-3, with 8 bases lining up with TRBD1. The CDR3 has 15 residues. Trimming at V came to 2 bases and at J to 1 base, leaving 5 bases not matched to a gene. Germline V gene data show CDR1 as DFQATT and CDR2 as SNEGSKA (reference sequence). Here the CDR3 DNA reads TGCAGTGCTAGACTCATGGGACAGGGCACAGATACGCAGTATTTT. Translating gives CSARLMGQGTDTQYF.

This clonotype was picked up many times. The chain employs TRBV28 and TRBJ2-3; D possibly corresponds to TRBD2 (7 bases). The germline V and J ends were trimmed by 3 bases and 2 bases, with 12 bases remaining between them. Germline V CDR1 and CDR2: MDHEN, SYDVKM. The CDR3 runs 15 residues. CDR3 residues: CASSFEGGLTDTQYF. The DNA of the CDR3 is TGTGCCAGCAGTTTTGAGGGGGGGCTCACAGATACGCAGTATTTT. Based on the CDR3 plus reference TRBV28 and TRBJ2-3, the full variable domain is DVKVTQSSRYLVKRTGEKVFLECVQDMDHENMFWYRQDPGLGLRLIYFSYDVKMKEKGDIPEGYSVSREKKERFSLILESASTNQTSMYLCASSFEGGLTDTQYFGPGTRLTVL.

This clonotype has more than one count but fewer than ten. As the CDR3 is not closed by the conserved phenylalanine or tryptophan, this likely results from a read error. The chain is built from TRBV4-3 and TRBJ2-3; D uncertain. The length of the CDR3 is 16 residues. Germline lookup yields CDR1 LGHNA and CDR2 YSLEER. V lost 0 bases, J lost 2 bases, and 12 bases lay in between. CDR3 protein: CASSQDAATNTDTQYI. CDR3 DNA sequence: TGCGCCAGCAGCCAAGATGCTGCCACCAACACAGATACGCAGTATATT.

V usage is TRBV20-1 and J usage is TRBJ1-4, with TRBD1 matching over 7 bases. CDR1 DFQATT and CDR2 SNEGSKA come from the germline V gene (reference sequence). V lost 0 bases to trimming and J lost 8 bases; unmatched junction nucleotides: 15. This CDR3 contains 17 residues. This CDR3 reads CSARDHPHAGGGEKLFF. In DNA, the CDR3 is TGCAGTGCTAGAGATCACCCCCACGCAGGGGGAGGAGAAAAACTGTTTTTT.

This clonotype was counted at least ten times. The chain joins TRBV29-1 to TRBJ1-2; D is uncertain. The CDR3 is made up of 11 amino acids. Germline CDR1 and CDR2: SQVTM and ANQGSEA. The V gene lost 6 bases and the J gene lost 5 bases, with 10 bases spanning the gap. The CDR3 region is CSVEGTYGYTF. CDR3 DNA: TGCAGCGTGGAGGGTACTTATGGCTACACCTTC.

Ten or more counts support this clonotype. This chain connects TRBV28 to TRBJ1-3, with unresolved D. There are 15 residues in the CDR3. Per germline, CDR1 MDHEN and CDR2 SYDVKM. V lost 7 bases and J lost 2, with 15 bases in between. CDR3 loop: CASNVGLMTGNTIYF. The CDR3 region has the DNA TGTGCCAGCAACGTAGGGCTGATGACTGGAAACACCATATATTTT. Full variable domain (remainder filled in from reference TRBV28 and TRBJ1-3): DVKVTQSSRYLVKRTGEKVFLECVQDMDHENMFWYRQDPGLGLRLIYFSYDVKMKEKGDIPEGYSVSREKKERFSLILESASTNQTSMYLCASNVGLMTGNTIYFGEGSWLTVV.

This clonotype was seen at least ten times. The V call is TRBV25-1, the J call TRBJ1-2, with a tentative D call TRBD1 (6 bases). Germline lookup yields CDR1 MGHDK and CDR2 SYGVNS. V was trimmed by 4 bases and J by 7 bases, leaving 19 bases between them. The length of the CDR3 is 15 residues. The DNA of the CDR3 is TGTGCCAGCAGTGGGGACAAACTCCCTTTCGGTGGCTACACCTTC. Amino acid sequence: CASSGDKLPFGGYTF.

This clonotype has at least ten counts. This chain uses TRBV7-2 with TRBJ1-1; unclear D gene. V shed 5 bases and J shed 7 bases, with 14 bases lying between them. This CDR3 region has 13 residues. Germline CDR1 is SGHTA and CDR2 is FQGNSA. The CDR3 loop is CASSGSGFNEAFF. The CDR3 DNA reads TGTGCCAGCAGCGGGAGCGGGTTCAATGAAGCTTTCTTT.